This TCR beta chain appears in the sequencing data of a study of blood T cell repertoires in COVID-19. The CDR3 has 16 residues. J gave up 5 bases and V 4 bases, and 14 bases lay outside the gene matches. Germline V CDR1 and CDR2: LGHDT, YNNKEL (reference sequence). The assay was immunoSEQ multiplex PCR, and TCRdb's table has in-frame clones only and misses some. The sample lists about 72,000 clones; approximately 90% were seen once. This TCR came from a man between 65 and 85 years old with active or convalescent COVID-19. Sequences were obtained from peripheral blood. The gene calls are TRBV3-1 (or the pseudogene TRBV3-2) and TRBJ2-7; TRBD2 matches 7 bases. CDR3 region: CASSPSLVGRSHEQYF. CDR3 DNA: TGTGCCAGCAGCCCTTCACTGGTCGGGAGGTCCCACGAGCAGTACTTC.